This T cell receptor beta chain comes out of a study of T cell changes during pregnancy in multiple sclerosis. The data were produced by immunoSEQ multiplex PCR, yet TCRdb's version contains in-frame clones alone and is incomplete. The sample lists fewer than 85,000 clones, less than 95% occurring once. Trimming removed 5 bases from V and 4 bases from J, with 19 bases in between. Germline V gene sequence: CDR1 SGHAT, CDR2 FQNNGV. This CDR3 has 16 amino acids. The chain is built from TRBV11-2 and TRBJ2-3, with D perhaps matching TRBD2 (7 bases). This TCR derives from a female donor with multiple sclerosis, enrolled in a pregnancy study. This specimen consisted of peripheral blood, obtained in the third trimester of pregnancy. The CDR3 region has the DNA TGTGCCAGCAGCAAAACGGCGGGGGCGGTGGCAGATACGCAGTATTTT. Translated: CASSKTAGAVADTQYF.